This entry describes one TCR beta chain. Its antigen is not identified. This CDR3 has 13 amino acids. Germline loops: CDR1 MGHRA, CDR2 YSYEKL. Trimming removed 4 bases from V and 3 bases from J, with 9 bases in between. These data belong to a study of long-term antiretroviral therapy in people with HIV. The authors ran the immunoSEQ assay, v3.0, at survey level. The assay was immunoSEQ multiplex PCR, and TCRdb's table has in-frame clones only and misses some. The table includes 6,500 to 8,500 clones, 79% detected once. Overall study results and limits: From about 2003 to 2017, blood was obtained, possibly while participants received older ART regimens.

The receptor was derived from a man aged 40-49 years with HIV. The chain uses TRBV4-1 and TRBJ1-1, with D unresolved. This specimen was unsorted PBMCs, taken 1.1 years after starting antiretroviral therapy. CDR3 region: CASSLGDYTEAFF. The CDR3 nucleotides read TGCGCCAGCAGCCTAGGAGATTACACTGAAGCTTTCTTT.